The 13 T cell receptor beta chains reported below all come from one sample, sequenced in a study of blood T cell repertoires in COVID-19. Clones were sequenced by immunoSEQ multiplex PCR, and TCRdb holds only the in-frame ones, with some missing. The table lists roughly 100,000 clones, approximately 89% of them singletons. Input material: peripheral blood. These receptors all come from a woman older than 75 in a cohort sampled during active COVID-19.

Here the CDR3 reads CASSSGLGSYEQYF. The CDR3 DNA is TGTGCCAGCAGCTCAGGGCTCGGCTCCTACGAGCAGTACTTC. V usage is TRBV11-3 and J usage is TRBJ2-7, with a tentative D call TRBD1 (5 bases). Germline loops: CDR1 SGHNT, CDR2 YENEEA. The CDR3 consists of 14 residues. The V end lost 4 bases, the J end lost 0 bases, and 10 bases lay between the germline ends.

J is TRBJ1-2 and V is TRBV29-1; 8 nucleotides align to TRBD1. Germline V gives CDR1 SQVTM, CDR2 ANQGSEA. After removal of 4 bases from V and 4 bases from J, the junction contained 5 bases not matched to a gene. The CDR3 has 13 amino acids. The CDR3 DNA reads TGCAGCGTTGCGACAGGGGAGGGCTATGGCTACACCTTC. It encodes CSVATGEGYGYTF.

The V gene is TRBV11-1, the J gene TRBJ2-7; D uncertain. The CDR3 is made up of 13 amino acids. The germline gives CDR1 SGHAT, CDR2 FQDESV (reference sequence). Trimming removed 5 bases from V and 5 bases from J, with 13 bases in between. CDR3 sequence (DNA): TGTGCCAGCAGCCGCGAACGGGTAGACGAGCAGTACTTC. As protein: CASSRERVDEQYF.

The gene calls are TRBV5-4 and TRBJ1-2; 7 bases line up with TRBD1. The CDR3 runs 15 residues. Germline assignment: CDR1 SGHNT and CDR2 YYREEE (reference sequence). Germline trimming cut 4 bases from V and 6 bases from J; bases unmatched to any gene: 12. The CDR3 region has the DNA TGTGCCAGCAGCCACCCACAGGGGTATGGCGATGGCTACACCTTC. It is translated as CASSHPQGYGDGYTF.

This clone was counted once. The chain couples TRBV28 to TRBJ2-7, with 7 bases that match TRBD2. The CDR3 sequence is 13 residues long. CDR1 MDHEN and CDR2 SYDVKM come from the germline V gene. V shed 3 bases, J shed 2 bases, and the junction held 1 base outside the gene matches. In nucleotides, the CDR3 is TGTGCCAGCAGTTTGGGGGGGACCTACGAGCAGTACTTC. Protein: CASSLGGTYEQYF.

The genes are TRBV5-1 and TRBJ2-2; 9 bases are shared with TRBD1. Trimming cost V 4 bases and J 1 base; bases outside gene matches: 5. Germline CDR1 reads SGHRS; CDR2 reads YFSETQ. This CDR3 spans 16 amino acids. CDR3 coding DNA: TGCGCCAGCAGCGTTGGGACAGGGAGGAACACCGGGGAGCTGTTTTTT. Amino acid sequence: CASSVGTGRNTGELFF.

The genes are TRBV5-4 and TRBJ1-3; 7 bases align to TRBD1. This CDR3 has 16 residues. Looked up from germline, CDR1 is SGHNT and CDR2 is YYREEE (reference sequence). The junction had 11 bases not matched to a gene; V was cut back by 4 bases and J by 4 bases. CDR3 in amino acids: CASSQSDRVWGNTIYF. CDR3 DNA: TGTGCCAGCAGCCAAAGTGACAGGGTTTGGGGAAACACCATATATTTT.

The rearrangement joins TRBV20-1 to TRBJ2-7; unclear D gene. V lost 6 bases and J 2 bases, leaving 8 bases between the germline ends. Germline V CDR1 and CDR2: DFQATT, SNEGSKA (reference sequence). This CDR3 comprises 11 residues. The CDR3, as DNA: TGCAGTGCGCCTATGACCTACGAGCAGTACTTC. Protein sequence: CSAPMTYEQYF.

The V and J genes are TRBV12-3 or TRBV12-4 and TRBJ1-1; D unresolved. Trimming removed 7 bases from V and 2 bases from J, with 11 bases in between. This CDR3 comprises 13 residues. The CDR3 spells CASIPGLNTEAFF. In nucleotides, the CDR3 is TGTGCCAGCATTCCCGGTCTTAACACTGAAGCTTTCTTT.

This clone was counted a few times. This chain links TRBV2 with TRBJ2-4; possible D gene TRBD1, 6 bases. Germline V gene sequence: CDR1 SNHLY, CDR2 FYNNEI. V lost 4 bases, J lost 5 bases, and 9 bases lay in between. CDR3 length: 13 amino acids. DNA of the CDR3: TGTGCCAGCAGTGGGCAGGGGCAAAACATTCAGTACTTC. Amino acids: CASSGQGQNIQYF.

The gene calls are TRBV3-1 (or the pseudogene TRBV3-2) and TRBJ2-1, with D possibly TRBD2 on 6 matching bases. Trimming took 1 base from V and 4 from J, leaving 14 bases between them. Germline V CDR1 and CDR2: LGHDT, YNNKEL (reference sequence). The CDR3 totals 16 residues. The CDR3 nucleotides read TGTGCCAGCAGCCAAGGTGGGGGGACGGCATACAATGAGCAGTTCTTC. Protein product: CASSQGGGTAYNEQFF.

In its sample, this clone was seen a few times. The chain is built from TRBV4-1 and TRBJ2-7, with D perhaps TRBD2 (5 bases). The germline V gene has CDR1 MGHRA and CDR2 YSYEKL. The CDR3 runs to 13 residues. V was clipped by 5 bases and J by 2 bases, with 10 bases between them. CDR3 amino acids: CASSWGETYEQYF. CDR3 in DNA: TGCGCCAGCAGCTGGGGAGAGACCTACGAGCAGTACTTC.

The rearrangement links TRBV7-2 to TRBJ1-2; D remains unclear. Germline assignment: CDR1 SGHTA and CDR2 FQGNSA. V dropped 3 bases and J dropped 1 base, with 12 bases sitting between them. The CDR3 totals 15 residues. The CDR3 loop is CASSLHSGLNYGYTF. DNA for the CDR3: TGTGCCAGCAGCTTGCATTCAGGACTTAACTATGGCTACACCTTC.